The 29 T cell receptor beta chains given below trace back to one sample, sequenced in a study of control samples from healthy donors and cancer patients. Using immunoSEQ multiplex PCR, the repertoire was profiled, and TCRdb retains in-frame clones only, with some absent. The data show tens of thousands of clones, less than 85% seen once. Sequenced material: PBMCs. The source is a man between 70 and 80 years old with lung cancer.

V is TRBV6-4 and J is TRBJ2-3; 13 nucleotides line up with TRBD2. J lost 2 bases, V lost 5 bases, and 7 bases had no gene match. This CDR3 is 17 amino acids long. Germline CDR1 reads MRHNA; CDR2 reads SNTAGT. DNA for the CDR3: TGTGCCAGCAGTCGGACTAGCGGGGGCCTCATCACAGATACGCAGTATTTT. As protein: CASSRTSGGLITDTQYF.

The CDR3 loop is CASSPINRANEQFF. CDR3 nucleotides: TGCGCCAGCAGCCCCATAAACAGGGCCAATGAGCAGTTCTTC. The chain links TRBV5-1 to TRBJ2-1, with a possible D match to TRBD1 (6 bases). The CDR3 covers 14 residues. Trimming shortened V by 4 bases and J by 6 bases, and 14 bases separated the two germline ends. Germline CDR1 is SGHRS and CDR2 is YFSETQ.

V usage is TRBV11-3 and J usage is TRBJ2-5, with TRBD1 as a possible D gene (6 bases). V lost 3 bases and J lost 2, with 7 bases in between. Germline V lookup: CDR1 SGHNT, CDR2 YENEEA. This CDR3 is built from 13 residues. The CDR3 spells CASSFGQQETQYF. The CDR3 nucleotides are TGTGCCAGCAGCTTCGGACAGCAAGAGACCCAGTACTTC.

CDR3 DNA: TGTGCTAGTGGTCTGACTAGCGGGGGCCTCTCGAACACCGGGGAGCTGTTTTTT. It yields the protein CASGLTSGGLSNTGELFF. The chain joins TRBV12-5 to TRBJ2-2; 12 bases are shared with TRBD2. Germline CDR1 is LGHNT and CDR2 is FRNRAP. The CDR3 spans 18 residues. J was trimmed by 0 bases and V by 5 bases; bases with no gene match: 7.

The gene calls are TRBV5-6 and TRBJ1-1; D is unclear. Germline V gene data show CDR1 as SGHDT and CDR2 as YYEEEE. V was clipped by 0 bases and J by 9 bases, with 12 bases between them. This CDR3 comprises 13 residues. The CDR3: CASSLGRSNQAFF. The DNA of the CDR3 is TGTGCCAGCAGCTTGGGCCGATCTAACCAAGCTTTCTTT.

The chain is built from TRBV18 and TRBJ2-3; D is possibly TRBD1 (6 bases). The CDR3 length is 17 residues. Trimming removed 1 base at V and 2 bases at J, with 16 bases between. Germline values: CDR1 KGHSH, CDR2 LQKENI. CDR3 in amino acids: CASSPQSQGSSTDTQYF. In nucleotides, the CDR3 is TGTGCCAGCTCACCACAGTCGCAGGGGAGTTCCACAGATACGCAGTATTTT. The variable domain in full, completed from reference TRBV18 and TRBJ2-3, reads NAGVMQNPRHLVRRRGQEARLRCSPMKGHSHVYWYRQLPEEGLKFMVYLQKENIIDESGMPKERFSAEFPKEGPSILRIQQVVRGDSAAYFCASSPQSQGSSTDTQYFGPGTRLTVL.

In DNA, the CDR3 is TGTGCCAGTAGCTTTGGGAGGGCGAGCTCTGGAAACACCATATATTTT. Its translation is CASSFGRASSGNTIYF. The chain carries TRBV19 and TRBJ1-3; no reliable D call. Germline V gene sequence: CDR1 LNHDA, CDR2 SQIVND (reference sequence). This CDR3 has 16 amino acids. The germline V and J ends were trimmed by 6 bases and 0 bases, with 15 bases remaining between them.

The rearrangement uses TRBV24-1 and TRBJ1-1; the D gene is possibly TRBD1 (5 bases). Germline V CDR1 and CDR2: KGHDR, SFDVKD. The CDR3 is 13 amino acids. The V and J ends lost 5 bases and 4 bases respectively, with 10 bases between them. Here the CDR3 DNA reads TGTGCCACCAGTGGGTCAGGGCTCACTGAAGCTTTCTTT. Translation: CATSGSGLTEAFF.

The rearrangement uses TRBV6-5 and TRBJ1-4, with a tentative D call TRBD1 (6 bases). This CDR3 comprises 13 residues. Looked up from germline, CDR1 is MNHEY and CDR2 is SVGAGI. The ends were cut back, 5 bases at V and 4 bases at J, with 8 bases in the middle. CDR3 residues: CASSRTDNEKLFF. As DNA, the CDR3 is TGTGCCAGCAGTCGGACAGATAATGAAAAACTGTTTTTT.

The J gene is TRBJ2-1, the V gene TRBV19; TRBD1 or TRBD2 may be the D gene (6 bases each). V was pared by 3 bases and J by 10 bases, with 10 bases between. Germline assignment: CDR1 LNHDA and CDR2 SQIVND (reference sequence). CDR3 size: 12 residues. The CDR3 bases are TGTGCCAGTAGTATTGGGGGGCCCGAGCAGTTCTTC. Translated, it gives CASSIGGPEQFF.

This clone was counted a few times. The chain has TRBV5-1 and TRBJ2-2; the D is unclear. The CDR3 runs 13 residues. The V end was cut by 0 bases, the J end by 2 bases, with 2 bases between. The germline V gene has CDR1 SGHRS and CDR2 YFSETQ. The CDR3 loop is CASSLANTGELFF. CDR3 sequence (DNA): TGCGCCAGCAGCTTGGCAAACACCGGGGAGCTGTTTTTT.

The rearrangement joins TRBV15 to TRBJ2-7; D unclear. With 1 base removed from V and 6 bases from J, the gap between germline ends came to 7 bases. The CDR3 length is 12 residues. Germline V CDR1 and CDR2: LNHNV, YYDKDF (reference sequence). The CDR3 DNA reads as TGTGCCACCAGCAGAGCCTCCGCCGAGCAGTACTTC. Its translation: CATSRASAEQYF.

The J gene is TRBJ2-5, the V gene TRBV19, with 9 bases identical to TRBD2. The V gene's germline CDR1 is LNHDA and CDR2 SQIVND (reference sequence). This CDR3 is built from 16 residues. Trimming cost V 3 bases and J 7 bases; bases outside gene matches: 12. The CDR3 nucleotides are TGTGCCAGTAGTATGGGGAGCGGGGGGCGCTCGGGGACCCAGTACTTC. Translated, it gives CASSMGSGGRSGTQYF.

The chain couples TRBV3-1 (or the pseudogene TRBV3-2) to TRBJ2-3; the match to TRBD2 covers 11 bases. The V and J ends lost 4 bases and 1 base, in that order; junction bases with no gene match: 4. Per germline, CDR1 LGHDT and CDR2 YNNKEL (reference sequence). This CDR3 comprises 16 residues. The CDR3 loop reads CASSPLAGGRTDTQYF. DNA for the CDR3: TGTGCCAGCAGCCCCCTAGCGGGGGGTCGCACAGATACGCAGTATTTT.

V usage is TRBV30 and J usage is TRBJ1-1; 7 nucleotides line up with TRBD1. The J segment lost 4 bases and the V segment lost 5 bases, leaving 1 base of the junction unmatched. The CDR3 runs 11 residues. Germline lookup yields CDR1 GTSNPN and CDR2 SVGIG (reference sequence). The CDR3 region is CAWDRATEAFF. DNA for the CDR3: TGTGCCTGGGACAGGGCCACTGAAGCTTTCTTT.

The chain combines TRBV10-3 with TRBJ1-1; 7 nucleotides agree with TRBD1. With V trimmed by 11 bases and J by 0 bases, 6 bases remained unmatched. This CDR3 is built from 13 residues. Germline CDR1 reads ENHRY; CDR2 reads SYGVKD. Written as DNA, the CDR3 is TGTGCCTCCAGGGGGACGGTGAACACTGAAGCTTTCTTT. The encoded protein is CASRGTVNTEAFF.

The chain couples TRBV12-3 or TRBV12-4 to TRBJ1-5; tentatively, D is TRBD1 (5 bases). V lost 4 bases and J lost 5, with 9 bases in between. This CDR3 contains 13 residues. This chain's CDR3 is CASSSTGHQPQHF. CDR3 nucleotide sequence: TGTGCCAGCAGTTCCACAGGTCATCAGCCCCAGCATTTT.

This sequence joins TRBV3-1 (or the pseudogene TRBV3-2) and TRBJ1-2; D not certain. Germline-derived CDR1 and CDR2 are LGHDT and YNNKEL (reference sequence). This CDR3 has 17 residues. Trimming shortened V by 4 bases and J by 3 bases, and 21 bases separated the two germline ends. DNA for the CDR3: TGTGCCAGCAGCCGGGGAGCGTTTGGCGGAGGTTACTATGGCTACACCTTC. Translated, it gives CASSRGAFGGGYYGYTF.

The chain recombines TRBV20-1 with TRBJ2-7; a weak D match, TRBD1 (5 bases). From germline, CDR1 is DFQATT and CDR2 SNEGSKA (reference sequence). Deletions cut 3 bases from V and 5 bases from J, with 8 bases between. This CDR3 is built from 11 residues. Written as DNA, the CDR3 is TGCAGTGCTAGCAAGGGGCACGAGCAGTACTTC. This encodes CSASKGHEQYF.

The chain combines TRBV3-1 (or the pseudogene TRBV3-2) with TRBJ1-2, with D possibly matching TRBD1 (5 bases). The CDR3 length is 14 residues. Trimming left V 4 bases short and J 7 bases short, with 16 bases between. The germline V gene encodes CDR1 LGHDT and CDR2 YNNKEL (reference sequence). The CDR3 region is CASSPGGGVSGYTF. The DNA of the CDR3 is TGTGCCAGCAGCCCAGGTGGGGGTGTTAGTGGCTACACCTTC.

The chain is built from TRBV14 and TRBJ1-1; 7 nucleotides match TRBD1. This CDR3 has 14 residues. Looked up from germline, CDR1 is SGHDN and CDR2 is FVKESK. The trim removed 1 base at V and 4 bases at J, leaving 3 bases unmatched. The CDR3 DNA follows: TGTGCCAGCAGCCAAGGACAGGGCATCACTGAAGCTTTCTTT. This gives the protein CASSQGQGITEAFF.

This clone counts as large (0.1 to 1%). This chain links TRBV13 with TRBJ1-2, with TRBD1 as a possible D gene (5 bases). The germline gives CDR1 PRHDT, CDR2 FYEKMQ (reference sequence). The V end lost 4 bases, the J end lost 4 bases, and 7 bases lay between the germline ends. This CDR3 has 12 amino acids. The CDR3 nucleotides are TGTGCCAGCAGCTCCAGGGCCTATGGCTACACCTTC. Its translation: CASSSRAYGYTF.

The CDR3 sequence is CASTSHISRGRLGGKLFF. The CDR3 DNA sequence: TGTGCCAGCACGTCCCATATATCCCGTGGCAGACTCGGAGGAAAACTGTTTTTT. The rearrangement links TRBV7-2 to TRBJ1-4; D gene ambiguous. V was cut by 7 bases and J by 10 bases, with 31 bases left in between. Germline CDR1 is SGHTA and CDR2 is FQGNSA. CDR3 length equals 18 residues.

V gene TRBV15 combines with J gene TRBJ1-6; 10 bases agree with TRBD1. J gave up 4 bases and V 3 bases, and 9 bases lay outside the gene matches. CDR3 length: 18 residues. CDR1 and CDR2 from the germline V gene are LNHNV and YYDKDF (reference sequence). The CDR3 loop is CATSRVHGTGDYNSPLHF. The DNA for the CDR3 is TGTGCCACCAGCAGGGTACATGGGACAGGGGATTATAATTCACCCCTCCACTTT.

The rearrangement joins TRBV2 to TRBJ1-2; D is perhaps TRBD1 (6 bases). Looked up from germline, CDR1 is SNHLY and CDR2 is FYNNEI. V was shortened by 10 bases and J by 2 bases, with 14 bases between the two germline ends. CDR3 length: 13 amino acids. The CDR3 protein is CAISRGINYGYTF. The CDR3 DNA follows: TGTGCCATAAGCAGGGGTATAAACTATGGCTACACCTTC.

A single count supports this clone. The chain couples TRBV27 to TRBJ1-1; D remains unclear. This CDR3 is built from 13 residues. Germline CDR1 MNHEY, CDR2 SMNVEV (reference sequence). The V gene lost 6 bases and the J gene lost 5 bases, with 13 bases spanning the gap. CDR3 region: CASREVFRTEAFF. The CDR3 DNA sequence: TGTGCCAGCAGAGAGGTTTTTAGGACTGAAGCTTTCTTT.

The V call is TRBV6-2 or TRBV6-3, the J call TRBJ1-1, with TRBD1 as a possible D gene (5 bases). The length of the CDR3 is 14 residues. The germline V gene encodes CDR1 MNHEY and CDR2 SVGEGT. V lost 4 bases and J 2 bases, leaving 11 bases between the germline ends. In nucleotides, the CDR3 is TGTGCCAGCAGTTCATTAACAGGAAACACTGAAGCTTTCTTT. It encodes CASSSLTGNTEAFF.

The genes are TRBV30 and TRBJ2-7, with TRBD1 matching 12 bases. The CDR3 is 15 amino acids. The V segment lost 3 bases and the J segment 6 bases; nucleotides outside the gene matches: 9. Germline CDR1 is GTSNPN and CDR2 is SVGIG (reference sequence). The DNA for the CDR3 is TGTGCCTGGAGGTACGCCGGGACAGGGGGCTTCGAGCAGTACTTC. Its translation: CAWRYAGTGGFEQYF. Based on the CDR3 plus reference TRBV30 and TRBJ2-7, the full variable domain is SQTIHQWPATLVQPVGSPLSLECTVEGTSNPNLYWYRQAAGRGLQLLFYSVGIGQISSEVPQNLSASRPQDRQFILSSKKLLLSDSGFYLCAWRYAGTGGFEQYFGPGTRLTVT.

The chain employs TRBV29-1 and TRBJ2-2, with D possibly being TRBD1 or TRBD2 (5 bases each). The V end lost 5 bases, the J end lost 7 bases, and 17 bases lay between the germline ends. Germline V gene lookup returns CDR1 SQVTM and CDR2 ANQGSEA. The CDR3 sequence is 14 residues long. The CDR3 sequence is CSVNPGALGGELFF. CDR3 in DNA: TGCAGCGTTAATCCCGGGGCCCTGGGCGGGGAGCTGTTTTTT.